This TCR beta chain derives from a study of T cell responses to AZD1222 COVID-19 vaccine. General observations from the study: Regions 160-218 and 743-854 dominated among vaccine-associated CD4 TCRs spanning spike. Among the donors, most were white British and more were female, and clonal diversity was possibly underestimated. At study baseline, merely a handful of AZD1222 recipients were seropositive.

Regarding this clone: Its antigen is currently unknown.

Libraries were prepared by immunoSEQ multiplex PCR; TCRdb keeps only in-frame clonotypes and omits some of them. The top ten hold about 4% of the sample, which has 120,000 or so clones, roughly 91% seen once. The CDR3 totals 15 residues. The J segment lost 2 bases and the V segment lost 3 bases, leaving 5 bases of the junction unmatched. Germline V gives CDR1 SGHTA, CDR2 FQGNSA. The V and J genes are TRBV7-2 and TRBJ2-7; TRBD2 matches 9 bases. The clonotype was recovered from an adult who received the AZD1222 COVID-19 vaccine. The material sequenced was peripheral blood, taken 28 days after the second AZD1222 dose. In DNA, the CDR3 is TGTGCCAGCAGCTTTATTAGCGGGAGAGCCTACGAGCAGTACTTC. Translation: CASSFISGRAYEQYF.